This paragraph covers one T cell receptor (beta chain) sequence. CDR1 is SGDLS, CDR2 YYNGEE, per germline. This CDR3 comprises 12 residues. Between the trimmed V and J ends, which lost 4 bases and 8 bases, there was a span of 11 bases. Sequencing was performed with immunoSEQ multiplex PCR; in TCRdb, only in-frame clones are kept and a portion is missing. The sample consists of under 110,000 clones, about nine tenths of them appearing once. These data originate in a study of T cell responses to AZD1222 COVID-19 vaccine. This TCR came from an adult in good health. The material sequenced was peripheral blood, taken on day 0 of AZD1222 vaccination. This chain links TRBV9 with TRBJ2-3; D assignment may be TRBD1 or TRBD2 (6 bases each). The DNA of the CDR3 is TGTGCCAGCAGCCCAGAGGGGGGTACGCAGTATTTT. Protein product: CASSPEGGTQYF.